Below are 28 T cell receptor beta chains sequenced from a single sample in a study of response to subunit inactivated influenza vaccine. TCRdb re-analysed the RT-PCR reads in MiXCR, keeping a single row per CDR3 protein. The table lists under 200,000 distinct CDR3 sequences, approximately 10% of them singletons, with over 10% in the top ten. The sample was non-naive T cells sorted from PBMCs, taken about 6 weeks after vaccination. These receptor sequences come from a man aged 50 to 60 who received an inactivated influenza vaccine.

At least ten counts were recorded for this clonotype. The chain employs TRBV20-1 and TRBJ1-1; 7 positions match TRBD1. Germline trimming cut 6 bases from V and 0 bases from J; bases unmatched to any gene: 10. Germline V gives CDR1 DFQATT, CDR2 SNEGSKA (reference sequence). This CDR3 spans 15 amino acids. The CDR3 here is CSAPSEGALNTEAFF. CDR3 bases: TGCAGTGCGCCGAGTGAGGGGGCCTTGAACACTGAAGCTTTCTTT.

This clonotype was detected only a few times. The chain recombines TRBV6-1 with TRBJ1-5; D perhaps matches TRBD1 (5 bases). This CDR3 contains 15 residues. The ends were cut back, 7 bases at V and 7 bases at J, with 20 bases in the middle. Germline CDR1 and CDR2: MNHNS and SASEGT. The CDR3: CASTTVHVGLQPQHF. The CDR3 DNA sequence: TGTGCCAGCACTACGGTACACGTGGGGCTGCAGCCCCAGCATTTT.

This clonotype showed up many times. Here the CDR3 reads CASSAGKAGETQYF. The CDR3 DNA reads TGCGCCAGCAGCGCCGGAAAGGCCGGTGAGACCCAGTACTTC. The V and J genes are TRBV5-1 and TRBJ2-5, with no clear D. In germline, CDR1 is SGHRS, CDR2 YFSETQ. Trimming pared 4 bases from V and 5 bases from J, leaving 15 bases between. The CDR3 totals 14 residues.

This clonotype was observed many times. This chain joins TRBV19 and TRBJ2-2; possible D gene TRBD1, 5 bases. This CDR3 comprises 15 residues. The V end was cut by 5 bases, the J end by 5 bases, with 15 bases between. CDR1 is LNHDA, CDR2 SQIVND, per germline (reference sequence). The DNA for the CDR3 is TGTGCCAGTAGTGATGGCAGGGTGAAAACCGGGGAGCTGTTTTTT. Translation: CASSDGRVKTGELFF.

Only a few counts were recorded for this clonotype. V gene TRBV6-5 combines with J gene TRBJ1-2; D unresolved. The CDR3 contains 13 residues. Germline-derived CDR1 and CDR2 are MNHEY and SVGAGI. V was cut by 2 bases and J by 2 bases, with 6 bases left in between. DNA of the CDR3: TGTGCCAGCAGTTACGACCGAAACTATGGCTACACCTTC. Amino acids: CASSYDRNYGYTF.

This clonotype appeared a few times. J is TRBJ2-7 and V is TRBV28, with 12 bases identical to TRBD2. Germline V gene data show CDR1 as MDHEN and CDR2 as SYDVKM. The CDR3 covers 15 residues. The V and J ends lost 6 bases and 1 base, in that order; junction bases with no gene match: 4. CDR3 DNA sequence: TGTGCCAGCAGCTACCTAGCGGGAGGGTCCTACGAGCAGTACTTC. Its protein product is CASSYLAGGSYEQYF.

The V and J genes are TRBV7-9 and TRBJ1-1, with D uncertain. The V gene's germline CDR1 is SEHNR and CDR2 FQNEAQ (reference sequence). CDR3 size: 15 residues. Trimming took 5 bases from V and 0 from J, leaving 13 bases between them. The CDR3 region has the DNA TGTGCCAGCAGCCCAAAGACAAGACTGAACACTGAAGCTTTCTTT. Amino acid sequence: CASSPKTRLNTEAFF.

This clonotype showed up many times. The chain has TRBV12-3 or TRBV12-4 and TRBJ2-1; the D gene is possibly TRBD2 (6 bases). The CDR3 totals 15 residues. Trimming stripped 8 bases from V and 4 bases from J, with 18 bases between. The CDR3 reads CASSNVGGTYNEQFF. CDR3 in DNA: TGTGCCAGCTCCAACGTCGGCGGGACTTACAATGAGCAGTTCTTC.

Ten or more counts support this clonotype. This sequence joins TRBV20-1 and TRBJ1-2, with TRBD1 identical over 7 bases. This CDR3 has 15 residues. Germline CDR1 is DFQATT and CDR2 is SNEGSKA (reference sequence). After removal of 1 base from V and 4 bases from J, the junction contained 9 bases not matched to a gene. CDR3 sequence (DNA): TGCAGTGCTAGAGCCCGGGGACAGTATCTCTATGGCTACACCTTC. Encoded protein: CSARARGQYLYGYTF.

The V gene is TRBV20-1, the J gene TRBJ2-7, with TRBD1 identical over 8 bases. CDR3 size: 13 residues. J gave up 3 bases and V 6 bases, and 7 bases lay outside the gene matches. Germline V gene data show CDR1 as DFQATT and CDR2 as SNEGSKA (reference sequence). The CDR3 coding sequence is TGCAGTGCCCGGGACAGGAGCAACTACGAGCAGTACTTC. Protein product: CSARDRSNYEQYF.

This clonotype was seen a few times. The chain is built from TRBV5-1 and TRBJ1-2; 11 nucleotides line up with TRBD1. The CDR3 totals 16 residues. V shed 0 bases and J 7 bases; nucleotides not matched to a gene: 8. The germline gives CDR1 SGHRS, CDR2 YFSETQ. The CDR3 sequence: CASSLATGTGGSGYTF. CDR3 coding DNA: TGCGCCAGCAGCTTGGCAACCGGGACAGGGGGAAGTGGCTACACCTTC.

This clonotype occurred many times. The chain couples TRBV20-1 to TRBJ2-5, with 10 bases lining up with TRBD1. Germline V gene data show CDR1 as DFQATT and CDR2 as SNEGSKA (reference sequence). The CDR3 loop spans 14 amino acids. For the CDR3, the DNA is TGCAGCGCTCCGGGACAGGGGTACCAAGAGACCCAGTACTTC. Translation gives CSAPGQGYQETQYF.

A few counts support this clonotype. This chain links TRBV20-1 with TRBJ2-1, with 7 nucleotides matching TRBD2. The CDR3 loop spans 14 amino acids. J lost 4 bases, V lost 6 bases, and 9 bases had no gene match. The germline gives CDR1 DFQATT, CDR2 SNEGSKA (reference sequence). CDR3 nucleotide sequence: TGCAGTGCCCAAATAGCGGGTGTGTACAATGAGCAGTTCTTC. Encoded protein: CSAQIAGVYNEQFF.

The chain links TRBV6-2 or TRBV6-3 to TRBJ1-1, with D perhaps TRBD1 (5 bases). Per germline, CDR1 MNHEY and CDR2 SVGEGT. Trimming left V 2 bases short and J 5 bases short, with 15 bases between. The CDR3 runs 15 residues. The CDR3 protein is CASSYQRGARTEAFF. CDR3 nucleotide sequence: TGTGCCAGCAGTTACCAGAGAGGGGCGAGGACTGAAGCTTTCTTT.

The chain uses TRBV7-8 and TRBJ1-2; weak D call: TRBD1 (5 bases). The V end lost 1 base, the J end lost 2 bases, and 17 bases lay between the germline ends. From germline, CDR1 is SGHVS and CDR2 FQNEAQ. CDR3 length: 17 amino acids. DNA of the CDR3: TGTGCCAGCAGCTTAGATTGGGAAAGGCAGGGAAACTATGGCTACACCTTC. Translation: CASSLDWERQGNYGYTF.

CDR3 DNA: TGTGCCAGCAGTTCCCCTGGGGGGGGGACCCAGTTCTTC. Translation: CASSSPGGGTQFF. V gene TRBV12-3 or TRBV12-4 combines with J gene TRBJ2-1; TRBD2 agrees at 7 bases. The CDR3 length is 13 residues. Trimming at V came to 4 bases and at J to 13 bases, leaving 10 bases not matched to a gene.

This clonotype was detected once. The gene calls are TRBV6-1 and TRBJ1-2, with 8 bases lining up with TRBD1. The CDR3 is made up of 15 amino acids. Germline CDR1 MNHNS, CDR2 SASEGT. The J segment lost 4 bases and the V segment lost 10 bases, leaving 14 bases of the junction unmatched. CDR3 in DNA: TGTGCCACTGACCCCGGGACAGGCCCCCTCTATGGCTACACCTTC. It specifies CATDPGTGPLYGYTF.

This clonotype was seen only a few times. This CDR3 is CASSSRGRGYGYTF. The CDR3 bases are TGTGCCAGCAGCTCCCGAGGTAGGGGCTATGGCTACACCTTC. The genes are TRBV5-6 and TRBJ1-2, with D perhaps matching TRBD1 (5 bases). Germline V lookup: CDR1 SGHDT, CDR2 YYEEEE. This CDR3 region has 14 residues. V shed 3 bases and J shed 4 bases, with 13 bases lying between them.

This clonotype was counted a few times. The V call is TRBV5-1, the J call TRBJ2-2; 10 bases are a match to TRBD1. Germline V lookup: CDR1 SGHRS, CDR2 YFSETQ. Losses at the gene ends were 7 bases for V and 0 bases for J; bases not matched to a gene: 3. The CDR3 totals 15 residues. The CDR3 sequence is CASRGQGANTGELFF. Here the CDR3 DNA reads TGCGCCAGCCGCGGACAGGGGGCGAACACCGGGGAGCTGTTTTTT.

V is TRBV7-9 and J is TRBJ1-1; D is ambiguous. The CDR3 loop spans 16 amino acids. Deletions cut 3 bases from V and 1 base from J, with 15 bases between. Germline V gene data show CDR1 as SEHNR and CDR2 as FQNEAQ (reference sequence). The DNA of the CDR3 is TGTGCCAGCAGCTTGAGGGATAGGGCCGGGAACACTGAAGCTTTCTTT. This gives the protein CASSLRDRAGNTEAFF.

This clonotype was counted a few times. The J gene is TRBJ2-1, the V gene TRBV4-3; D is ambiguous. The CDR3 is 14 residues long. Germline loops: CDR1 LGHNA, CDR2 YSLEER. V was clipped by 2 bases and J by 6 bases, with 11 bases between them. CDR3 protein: CASSQLDVSNEQFF. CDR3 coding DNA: TGCGCCAGCAGCCAATTGGACGTCTCCAATGAGCAGTTCTTC.

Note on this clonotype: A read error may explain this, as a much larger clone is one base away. The CDR3 loop reads CASSLMGHRETQYF. CDR3 DNA: TGTGCCAGCAGCTTAATGGGGCATCGGGAGACCCAGTACTTC. The V call is TRBV7-2, the J call TRBJ2-5; maybe TRBD1 (5 bases). Germline CDR1 reads SGHTA; CDR2 reads FQGNSA. Deletions cut 2 bases from V and 5 bases from J, with 12 bases between. The CDR3 length is 14 residues.

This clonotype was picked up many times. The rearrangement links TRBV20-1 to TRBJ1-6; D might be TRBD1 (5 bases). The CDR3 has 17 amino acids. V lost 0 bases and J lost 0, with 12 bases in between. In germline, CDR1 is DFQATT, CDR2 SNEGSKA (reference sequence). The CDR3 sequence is CSAREGTGSSYNSPLHF. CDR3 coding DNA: TGCAGTGCTAGAGAAGGGACGGGTAGCTCCTATAATTCACCCCTCCACTTT.

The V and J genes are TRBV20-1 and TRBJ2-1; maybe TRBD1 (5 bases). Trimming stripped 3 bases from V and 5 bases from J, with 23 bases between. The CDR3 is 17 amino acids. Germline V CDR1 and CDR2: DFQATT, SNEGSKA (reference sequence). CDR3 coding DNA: TGCAGTGCTAGTCCCATTAGGGGCCGGGTCGTAAACAATGAGCAGTTCTTC. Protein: CSASPIRGRVVNNEQFF.

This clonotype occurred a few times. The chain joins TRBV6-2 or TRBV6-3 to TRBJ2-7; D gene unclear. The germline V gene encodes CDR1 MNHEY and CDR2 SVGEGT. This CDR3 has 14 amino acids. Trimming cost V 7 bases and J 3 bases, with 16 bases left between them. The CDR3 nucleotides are TGTGCCAGCAACCCCGACGGGCCACGCTACGAGCAGTACTTC. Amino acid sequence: CASNPDGPRYEQYF.

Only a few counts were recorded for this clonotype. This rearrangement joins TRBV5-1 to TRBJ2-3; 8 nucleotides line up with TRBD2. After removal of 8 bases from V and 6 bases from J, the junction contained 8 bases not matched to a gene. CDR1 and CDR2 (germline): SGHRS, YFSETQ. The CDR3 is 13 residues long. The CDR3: CASKIGGGDTQYF. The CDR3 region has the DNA TGCGCCAGTAAAATCGGCGGGGGGGATACGCAGTATTTT.

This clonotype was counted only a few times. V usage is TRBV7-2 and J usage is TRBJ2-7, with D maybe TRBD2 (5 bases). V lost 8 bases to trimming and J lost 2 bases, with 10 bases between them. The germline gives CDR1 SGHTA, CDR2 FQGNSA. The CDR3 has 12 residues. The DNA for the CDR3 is TGTGCCAGCCGGGGTGGGGCCTACGAGCAGTACTTC. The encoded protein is CASRGGAYEQYF.

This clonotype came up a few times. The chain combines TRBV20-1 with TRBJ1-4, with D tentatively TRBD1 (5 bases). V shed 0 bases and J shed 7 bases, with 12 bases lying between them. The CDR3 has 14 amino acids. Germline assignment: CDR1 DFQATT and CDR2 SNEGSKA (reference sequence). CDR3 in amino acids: CSARDRSGGEKLFF. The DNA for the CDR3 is TGCAGTGCTAGAGATAGGAGTGGGGGTGAAAAACTGTTTTTT.